This TCR beta chain was identified during a study of T cells in AML relapse after transplant (dated by TCRdb to between 2017 and 2020). Study-level background: The remission controls were clinically matched patients who stayed in long-term complete remission and had follow-up of more than 3 years. In a retrospective study, inhibitory receptor expression and TCR repertoires of bone marrow T cells were examined in patients who had received allogeneic HSCT for myeloid malignancy. Remission samples were bone marrow collected about 1 year after HSCT from patients who maintained complete remission.

Receptor libraries were prepared by PCR. A modified RACE PCR protocol, not multiplex PCR, was used to amplify TCR alpha and beta chains from RNA. The libraries were sequenced on an Illumina MiSeq, and sample-specific barcode combinations were used to demultiplex the raw reads. The study's processing was this. MiXCR software was used to identify TCR clonotypes from the sequencing reads. TCRdb took the public reads, trimmed them with fastp at Q25, ran MiXCR for clone calling and kept in-frame beta chains. Entries are consolidated by CDR3 protein sequence, retaining the most common genes and DNA. The V and J calls come from TCRdb's annotation, not from the publication. The table for this sample lists thousands of distinct CDR3 sequences; approximately 12% of them were counted only once. The ten largest clonotypes hold roughly 32% of the sample. Paper-wide results and their limitations: Very few samples underpinned the TCR repertoire comparisons, and for unsorted bone marrow each group had only a few individuals.

Note on this clonotype: Its recognized antigen is unknown. Nothing much larger sits one base from this clone, and base qualities are not available.

From the cysteine through the phenylalanine, the CDR3 covers 15 amino acids. Only CDR3 DNA remains: 45 bases, in frame from the first base. The germline V gene (reference sequence) supplies CDR1 DFQATT and CDR2 SNEGSKA. V ends up 0 bases short and J 10 bases short, with an unmatched junction base count of 11. The TCR comes from a human donor who had a stem cell transplant for acute myeloid leukemia. After a transplant, not all T cells may be the patient's own; some may come from the graft donor. The chain couples TRBV20-1 to TRBJ1-4, with 7 bases in between that match TRBD1. Sequenced material: bone marrow, either the whole sample or a sorted T cell fraction (not recorded which), taken in complete remission. The bases read TGCAGTGCTAGAGATGCGTCACAGGGGAAGGGAAAACTGTTTTTT. Translated, this gives CSARDASQGKGKLFF.